Listed here is a single T cell receptor (beta chain). Its antigen remains undetermined. No base-level quality is on record; no much larger clone is a single base apart. For sequencing of the TCRbeta CDR3 region, genomic DNA was extracted from the sorted cells. TCRbeta CDR3 regions were sequenced using the immunoSEQ Assay. Not all clones reach the TCRdb copy of this immuneACCESS table, which keeps in-frame sequences only. Checked studies attribute under half of the gap to unresolved V genes and leave the rest unexplained. This sample holds around 70,000 clones; approximately 84% were observed only once. Less than 5.5% of the sample lies in the top ten. The germline V gene yields SGHRS for CDR1 and YFSETQ for CDR2. The CDR3 covers 15 residues, taking in both the cysteine and the phenylalanine. Solely the CDR3 DNA is kept, with 45 bases framed from the first base. V gives up 4 bases and J gives up 0 bases, and the segment between their germline ends measures 8 bases.

Patients with a history of autoimmune disease or receiving systemic immunosuppression were excluded from the trial. Peripheral blood for TCR sequencing was drawn from every dose cohort at baseline, at cycle 4 day 1 and at cycle 7 day 1. The samples were drawn from a first-in-human, open-label, multicenter phase I dose-escalation trial of ivuxolimab. Adults with locally advanced or metastatic melanoma, renal cell, hepatocellular, or head and neck squamous cell carcinoma were enrolled in the trial. Before TCR sequencing, CD4+ and CD8+ T cells were separately sorted from peripheral blood. The source of the sample is a study of OX40 agonist ivuxolimab in advanced cancers. Regarding the research as a whole: Ivuxolimab was an agonistic, fully human IgG2 monoclonal antibody directed against OX40 (CD134), a costimulatory receptor. Partial responses were achieved by three dose-escalation patients, of whom one had hepatocellular carcinoma and two had cutaneous melanoma. Of the roughly 51 patients in dose escalation, about 20 had hepatocellular carcinoma, some 15 had melanoma, 9 had renal cell carcinoma and 9 had head and neck cancer. A male proportion of under 85% and a mean age of around 60 years, ranging from 23 to 79, were recorded for the dose-escalation cohort. Patients were allowed to have had prior anti-PD-1, anti-PD-L1 or anti-CTLA-4 therapy, and approximately 37% of the dose-escalation patients had been treated with checkpoint inhibitors. Peripheral TCRbeta sequencing was intended to test whether TCR sequence diversity was altered and clonal T-cell expansion was caused by ivuxolimab. Intravenous ivuxolimab was administered to patients every 2 weeks at six dose levels: 0.01, 0.1, 0.3, 1.5, 3 and 10 mg/kg. The paper reports the monotherapy dose-escalation portion (N of about 50 patients) of the phase I ivuxolimab trial. What the research found in general, with its limitations: In partial responders in the 0.1-3.0 mg/kg groups, normalized peripheral clonal expansion was found to be among the lowest, especially among CD8+ T cells. Clonal expansion of both CD4+ and CD8+ blood T cells was observed from baseline to week 6 at doses 0.1 to 3.0 mg/kg. The antigen specificity of the peripheral T cells that underwent clonal expansion was not determined. Low levels of normalized T-cell clonal expansion were also shown by some nonresponding patients. On average, CD8+ T cells showed more expanded clones than CD4+ T cells after ivuxolimab.

The sequence links TRBV5-1 to TRBJ2-6, with the D gene too uncertain to name. The material sequenced was CD4+ or CD8+ T cells sorted from blood, taken in a trial of the OX40 agonist ivuxolimab. The receptor was derived from an adult with an advanced solid tumor such as melanoma, head and neck, liver or kidney cancer. The CDR3 sequence is CASSPPISGANVLTF. The DNA sequence is as follows: TGCGCCAGCAGCCCGCCGATCTCTGGGGCCAACGTCCTGACTTTC.